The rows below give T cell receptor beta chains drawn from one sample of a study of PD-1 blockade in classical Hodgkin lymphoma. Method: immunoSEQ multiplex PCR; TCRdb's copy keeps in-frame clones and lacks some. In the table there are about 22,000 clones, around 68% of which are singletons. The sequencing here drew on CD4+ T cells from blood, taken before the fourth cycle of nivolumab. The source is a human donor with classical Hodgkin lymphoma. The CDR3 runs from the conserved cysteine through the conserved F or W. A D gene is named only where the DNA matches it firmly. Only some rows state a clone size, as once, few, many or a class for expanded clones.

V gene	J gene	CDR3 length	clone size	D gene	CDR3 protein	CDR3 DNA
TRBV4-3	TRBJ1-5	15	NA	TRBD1	CASSLSRDSDQPQHF	TGCGCCAGCAGCCTTAGTAGGGACAGCGATCAGCCCCAGCATTTT
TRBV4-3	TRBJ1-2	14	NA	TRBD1	CASSQDRQGSGYTF	TGCGCCAGCAGCCAAGACCGACAGGGGTCTGGCTACACCTTC
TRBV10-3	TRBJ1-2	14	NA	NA	CATDSPGTNYGYTF	TGTGCCACCGATTCCCCAGGGACGAACTATGGCTACACCTTC
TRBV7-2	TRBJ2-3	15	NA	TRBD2	CASSLETSPTNTQYF	TGTGCCAGCAGCTTAGAGACTAGCCCCACAAATACGCAGTATTTT
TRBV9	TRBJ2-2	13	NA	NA	CASKAGFTGELFF	TGTGCCTCCAAGGCTGGGTTTACCGGGGAGCTGTTTTTT
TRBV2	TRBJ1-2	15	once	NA	CASSKDRGPNYGYTF	TGTGCCAGCAGTAAGGACAGAGGCCCGAACTATGGCTACACCTTC
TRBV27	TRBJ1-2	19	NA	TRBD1	CASSHLGPGTGQNNYGYTF	TGTGCCAGCAGTCACCTAGGGCCCGGGACAGGCCAAAATAACTATGGCTACACCTTC
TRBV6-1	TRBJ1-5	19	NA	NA	CASSETFRFEHYSNQPQHF	TGTGCCAGCAGTGAAACCTTCCGTTTCGAGCACTATAGCAATCAGCCCCAGCATTTT
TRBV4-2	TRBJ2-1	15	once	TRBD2	CASSLYQAGDNEQFF	TGTGCCAGCAGCCTTTATCAAGCGGGGGACAATGAGCAGTTCTTC
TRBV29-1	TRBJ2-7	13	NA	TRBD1	CSAYRDSSYEQYF	TGCAGCGCCTACAGGGACAGCTCCTACGAGCAGTACTTC
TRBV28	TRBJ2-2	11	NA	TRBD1	CASTRDSELFF	TGTGCCAGCACTCGGGACAGTGAGCTGTTTTTT
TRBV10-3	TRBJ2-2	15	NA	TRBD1	CAISWTGVLTGELFF	TGTGCCATCAGCTGGACAGGGGTATTAACCGGGGAGCTGTTTTTT
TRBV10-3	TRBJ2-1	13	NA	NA	CAIWGGPYNEQFF	TGTGCCATCTGGGGGGGGCCGTACAATGAGCAGTTCTTC
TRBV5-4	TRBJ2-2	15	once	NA	CASSISGAFTGELFF	TGTGCCAGCAGTATATCGGGGGCCTTCACCGGGGAGCTGTTTTTT
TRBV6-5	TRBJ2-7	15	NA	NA	CASSYSIPPAYEQYF	TGTGCCAGCAGTTACTCGATACCTCCGGCCTACGAGCAGTACTTC
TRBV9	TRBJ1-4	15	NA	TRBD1	CASSPGDREPEKLFF	TGTGCCAGCAGCCCGGGGGACAGGGAACCTGAAAAACTGTTTTTT
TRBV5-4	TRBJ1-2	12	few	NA	CASSQDMSGYTF	TGTGCCAGCAGCCAGGACATGTCTGGCTACACCTTC
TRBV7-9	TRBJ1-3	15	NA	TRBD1	CASSYDRAHGNTIYF	TGTGCCAGCAGCTACGACAGGGCGCATGGAAACACCATATATTTT
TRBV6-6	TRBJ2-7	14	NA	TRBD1	CASLSWQGVYEQYF	TGTGCCAGTCTAAGCTGGCAGGGGGTCTACGAGCAGTACTTC
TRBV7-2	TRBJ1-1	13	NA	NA	CASSLRPNTEAFF	TGTGCCAGCAGCTTAAGGCCGAACACTGAAGCTTTCTTT
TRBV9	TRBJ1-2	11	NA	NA	CASQGGYGYTF	TGTGCCAGCCAGGGAGGGTATGGCTACACCTTC
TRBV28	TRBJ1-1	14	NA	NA	CASSSYGMNTEAFF	TGTGCCAGCAGTTCGTATGGGATGAACACTGAAGCTTTCTTT
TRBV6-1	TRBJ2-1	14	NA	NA	CASSMGGGPNEQFF	TGTGCCAGCAGTATGGGGGGGGGCCCCAATGAGCAGTTCTTC
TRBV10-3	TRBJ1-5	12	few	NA	CAISESVQPQHF	TGTGCCATCAGTGAGTCTGTCCAGCCCCAGCATTTT
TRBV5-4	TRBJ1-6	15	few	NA	CASSPGTAVNSPLHF	TGTGCCAGCAGTCCCGGGACCGCGGTAAATTCACCCCTCCACTTT
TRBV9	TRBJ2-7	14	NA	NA	CASSLRGGSYEQYF	TGTGCCAGCAGCCTCCGCGGGGGCAGCTACGAGCAGTACTTC
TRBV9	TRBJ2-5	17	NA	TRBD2	CASSVDPSGGSQETQYF	TGTGCCAGCAGCGTAGACCCTAGCGGGGGGTCGCAAGAGACCCAGTACTTC
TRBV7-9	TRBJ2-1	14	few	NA	CASSLSSPPNEQFF	TGTGCCAGCAGCTTGTCCAGTCCCCCCAATGAGCAGTTCTTC
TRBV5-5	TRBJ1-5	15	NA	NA	CASSLVMAGHQPQHF	TGTGCCAGCAGCTTGGTGATGGCAGGGCATCAGCCCCAGCATTTT
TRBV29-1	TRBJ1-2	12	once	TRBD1	CSASDRGYGYTF	TGCAGCGCCTCGGACAGGGGCTATGGCTACACCTTC
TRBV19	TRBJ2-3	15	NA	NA	CASSRDITSTDTQYF	TGTGCCAGTAGTAGGGACATCACTAGCACAGATACGCAGTATTTT
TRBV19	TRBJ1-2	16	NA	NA	CASSSIRLSANYGYTF	TGTGCCAGTAGTTCAATACGTCTCTCGGCTAACTATGGCTACACCTTC